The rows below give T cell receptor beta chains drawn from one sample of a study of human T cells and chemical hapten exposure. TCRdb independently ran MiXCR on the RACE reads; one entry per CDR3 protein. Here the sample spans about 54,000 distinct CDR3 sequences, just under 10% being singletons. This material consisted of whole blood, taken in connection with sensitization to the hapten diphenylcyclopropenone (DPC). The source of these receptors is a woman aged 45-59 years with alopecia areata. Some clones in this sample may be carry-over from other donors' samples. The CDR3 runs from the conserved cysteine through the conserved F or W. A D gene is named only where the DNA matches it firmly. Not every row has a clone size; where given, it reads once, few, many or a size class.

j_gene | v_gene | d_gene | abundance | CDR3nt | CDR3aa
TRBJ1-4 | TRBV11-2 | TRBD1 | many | TGTGCCAGCAGCAACTACAGGGGCGCCAATGAAAAACTGTTTTTT | CASSNYRGANEKLFF
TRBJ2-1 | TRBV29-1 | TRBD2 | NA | TGCAGCGCCGGGACTAGCGGGAGCTATGAGCAGTTCTTC | CSAGTSGSYEQFF
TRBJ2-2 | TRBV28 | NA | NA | TGTGCCAGCAGTTCAGGGGTGAGAGACACCGGGGAGCTGTTTTTT | CASSSGVRDTGELFF
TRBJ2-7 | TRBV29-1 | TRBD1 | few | TGCAGCGTTGGCGGACAGGGTCTTACCTACGAGCAGTACTTC | CSVGGQGLTYEQYF
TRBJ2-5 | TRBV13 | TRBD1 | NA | TGTGCCAGCAGCTTATACAGGGGGCGCGCGGAGACCCAGTACTTC | CASSLYRGRAETQYF
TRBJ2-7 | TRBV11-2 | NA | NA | TGTGCCAGCAGCTTAACCGAGGGGAGTACCTACGAGCAGTACTTC | CASSLTEGSTYEQYF
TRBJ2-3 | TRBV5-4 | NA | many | TGTGCCAGCAGCTTGGATCTAGCCACAGATACGCAGTATTTT | CASSLDLATDTQYF
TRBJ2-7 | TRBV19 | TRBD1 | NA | TGTGCCAGTAGTATAACTTCTGGGACAGCCGAGTCCTACGAGCAGTACTTC | CASSITSGTAESYEQYF
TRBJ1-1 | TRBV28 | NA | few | TGTGCCAGCAACAAGGGTCTCGCGAAGGCCTGGGGGGCCACTGAAGCTTTCTTT | CASNKGLAKAWGATEAFF
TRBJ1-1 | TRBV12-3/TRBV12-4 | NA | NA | TGTGCCACCAAACACGCTTTCTTT | CATKHAFF
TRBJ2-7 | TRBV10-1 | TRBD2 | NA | TGCGCCAGCAGTGCCGGGACTAGCGGCTACGAGCAGTACTTC | CASSAGTSGYEQYF
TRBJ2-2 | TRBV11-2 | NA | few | TGTGCCAGCAGCCCCGCTGGCGGGGTGAACACCGGGGAGCTGTTTTTT | CASSPAGGVNTGELFF
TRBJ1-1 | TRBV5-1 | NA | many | TGCGCCAGCAGCTTGGCCGGGACACCTAACACTGAAGCTTTCTTT | CASSLAGTPNTEAFF
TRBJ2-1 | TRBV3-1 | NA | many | TGTGCCAGCAGCCAAGCGGGTAAGCAGTTCTTC | CASSQAGKQFF
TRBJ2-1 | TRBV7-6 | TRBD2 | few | TGTGCCAGCAGCTTAGGGGCGGGAGGTTCGAATGAGCAGTTCTTC | CASSLGAGGSNEQFF
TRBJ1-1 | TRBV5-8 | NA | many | TGTGCCAGCAGCTTGGGTAGAGCCCTCACTGAAGCTTTCTTT | CASSLGRALTEAFF
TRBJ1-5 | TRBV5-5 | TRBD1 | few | TGTGCCAGCAGCTTGGCAGGGGGCATGCAGCCCCAGCATTTT | CASSLAGGMQPQHF
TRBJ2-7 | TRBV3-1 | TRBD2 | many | TGTGCCAGCAGCCACACTAGCGGGAGTAGGTACGAGCAGTACTTC | CASSHTSGSRYEQYF
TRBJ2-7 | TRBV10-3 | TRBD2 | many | TGTGCCACCCACGCCACTAGCGGGAGGGCAGCCTACGAGCAGTACTTC | CATHATSGRAAYEQYF
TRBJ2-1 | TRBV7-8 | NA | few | TGTGCCAGCAGCGGAGGGGTTGGGAACTACAATGAGCAGTTCTTC | CASSGGVGNYNEQFF
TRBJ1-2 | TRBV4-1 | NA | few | TGCGCCAGCAGCCAACAGGGACTTGAGGGCTACACCTTC | CASSQQGLEGYTF
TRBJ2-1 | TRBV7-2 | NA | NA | TGTGCCAGCAACACGTACGAGAGCAATGAGCAGTTCTTC | CASNTYESNEQFF
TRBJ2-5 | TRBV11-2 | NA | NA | TGTGCCAGCAGCTCAAACCGCGGGACAGAGGGGACCCAGTACTTC | CASSSNRGTEGTQYF
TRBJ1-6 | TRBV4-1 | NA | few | TGCGCCAGCAGCCAAGATGCGGGCACCGTATATTCACCCCTCCACTTT | CASSQDAGTVYSPLHF
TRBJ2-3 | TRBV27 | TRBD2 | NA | TGTGCCAGCAGTACCATATATAGCGGGAGTACGGTTAGCACAGATACGCAGTATTTT | CASSTIYSGSTVSTDTQYF
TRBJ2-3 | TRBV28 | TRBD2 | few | TGTGCCAGCAGTTCGAGCGGGGGGACGCAGTATTTT | CASSSSGGTQYF
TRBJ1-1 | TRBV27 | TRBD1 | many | TGTGCCAGCAGCCCCTGGACAGGGGGTGAAGCTTTCTTT | CASSPWTGGEAFF
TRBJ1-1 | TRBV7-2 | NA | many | TGTGCCAGCAGCCAAGAGATGAACACTGAAGCTTTCTTT | CASSQEMNTEAFF